This T cell receptor beta chain was captured in a study of blood T cell repertoires in COVID-19. Assay used: immunoSEQ multiplex PCR; TCRdb lists only in-frame clones, some missing. The repertoire holds 120,000 or so clones, with around 89% as singletons. A word on this clone: One junction end disagrees with the germline gene, perhaps due to a read error.

The germline gives CDR1 SGHVS, CDR2 FQNEAQ. This CDR3 comprises 14 residues. The specimen sequenced was peripheral blood. The V and J genes are TRBV7-8 and TRBJ2-2, with D hard to call. The TCR was taken from a man between 50 and 59 years old with acute or convalescent COVID-19. This CDR3 reads CASSLVAATGELFF. The CDR3 DNA follows: TGTGCCAGCAGCTTAGTGGCGGCTACCGGAGAGCTGTTTTTT.